The sequence of this T cell receptor beta chain was determined in a study of T cell repertoires in cytomegalovirus infection. Unmatched junction bases numbered 10, after V lost 6 bases and J lost 1 base. Germline V CDR1 and CDR2: SGHVS, FQNEAQ. This CDR3 contains 17 residues. The sample holds many counts of this clonotype. TCRdb fed the reads into MiXCR, producing one record per CDR3 protein. There are about 260,000 distinct CDR3 sequences in the sample; roughly an eighth occur only once, and around 8.1% lies in the top ten. The TCR sequence derives from a human donor in good health (CMV status not recorded). Some clones in this sample may be carry-over from other donors' samples. This rearrangement joins TRBV7-8 to TRBJ2-3, with TRBD2 matching over 10 bases. Material: PBMCs. CDR3 sequence reads: CASRSSLAGSRTDTQYF. CDR3 DNA sequence: TGTGCCAGCAGAAGTTCACTAGCGGGGTCTCGCACAGATACGCAGTATTTT.